The T cell receptor (beta chain) described here comes from a study of blood T cells in healthy people across ages (dated by TCRdb to between 2014 and 2016). Notes on the research overall: In model experiments, template switching captured about one uniquely barcoded TCR beta cDNA molecule for every two T cells. Four age groups were formed from the donors: young (average 16 years), middle-aged (approximately 39), aged (roughly 56) and long-lived (roughly 88). Age-related changes in TCR beta repertoire diversity were measured in the study by deep sequencing normalized with unique cDNA molecular identifiers. Donors of different ages were randomly distributed across sequencing lanes to avoid experimental bias. Two additional independent replicas of 1 million unique cDNA reads from the same blood draw were analyzed for two donors (one aged 18 to 30 and one aged 80 or older).

The research as a whole found: Since profiling was done on bulk unsorted PBMCs, naive and antigen-experienced compartments could not be conclusively compared. The long-lived group showed more naive CD4+ T cells, fewer expanded clones and increased TCR diversity than the aged group, suggesting age selection. Estimates of total diversity based on one million sequenced T cells were considered lower bounds and underestimates. A strong correlation was found between observed TCR beta diversity and the percentage of naive T cells measured by flow cytometry. As age increased, observed TCR beta diversity per million T cells dropped in a roughly linear way, and a significant reduction was already evident by age 40. Because donor CMV infection status was unknown, age-related changes in expanded clonotypes were potentially confounded.

Cut back by 4 bases and 6 bases, the V and J ends lie 16 bases apart. The CDR3 sequence holds 14 residues, the cysteine and phenylalanine included. The read is trimmed to its CDR3 DNA, 42 bases read in frame from base 1. Based on the germline V gene, the CDR1 and CDR2 sequences are SGDLS and YYNGEE. The donors were some 36 Caucasian individuals from Russia, aged about 6 to 95 years, who were systemically healthy. Each donor gave ten milliliters of peripheral blood, collected into EDTA-treated Vacutainer tubes. Ficoll-Paque density-gradient centrifugation was used to isolate PBMCs, with at least 7 million per sample. Trizol reagent was used to extract total RNA from the PBMCs, yielding at least 5.5 micrograms per sample. Naive CD45RAhigh/CD27high T cell percentages were measured by flow cytometry on a PBMC aliquot from every donor. Concerning this clonotype itself: It has no known antigen specificity. Per-base qualities were not stored, and no clone one base away is much larger.

The library was made by 5' RACE. Instrument used: Illumina HiSeq 2500. A second PCR of about 6 to 12 cycles was run with a J-beta primer mix and a sample-barcoded 5' primer. A template-switch 5' adaptor carrying 12 random nucleotides introduced a unique molecular identifier onto each TCR beta cDNA molecule. At least 2.5 million CDR3-containing paired-end reads were obtained from each sample. First-strand cDNA was synthesized from all RNA with the Mint cDNA synthesis kit, primed by a TRBC-specific oligonucleotide. After uracil-DNA glycosylase treatment, a first 18-cycle PCR used universal primers M1SS and BC2_uni_R on all cDNA. In the paper's pipeline: For normalization, 1 million high-quality reads, each with a distinct molecular identifier, were randomly selected from each sample. Reads with shared molecular identifiers were discarded instead of being binned into consensus sequences. MiTCR, run with a Q25 quality threshold and the strictest error-elimination algorithm, handled CDR3 identification, clonotype clustering and error correction. A nonparametric unseen species model with Euler transformation was used to estimate a lower bound on total TCR beta diversity. Using fastp at Q25 and MiXCR, TCRdb reprocessed the public reads and kept productive beta chains. Under each unique CDR3 protein, matching rows form one entry showing the most common genes and DNA. TCRdb, not the authors, supplied the V and J calls. The sample records about 900,000 distinct CDR3 sequences, around 48% of which are singletons. About an eighth of the sample goes to the ten largest clones.

This TCR was sampled from a man younger than 45 in good health. The rearranged segments are TRBV9 and TRBJ1-2, with TRBD1 perhaps the D gene, on 6 matching bases. The sample comprised blood. The CDR3 amino acid sequence is: CASSSGEGRNGYTF. Read as DNA, the sequence is TGTGCCAGCAGCTCAGGGGAGGGGAGAAATGGCTACACCTTC.